These 20 T cell receptor beta chains share one sample of origin, sequenced in a study of shared T cell receptors in the human thymus. The protocol was immunoSEQ multiplex PCR, while the TCRdb copy is restricted to in-frame clones and leaves out a portion. This sample has 600,000 or so clones, with around 87% found just once. This sample was shared with a second study, whose subject was human thymus T cells.

The sequenced sample was thymocytes. These receptors all stem from a boy younger than two with a congenital heart defect.

J is TRBJ2-7 and V is TRBV5-4, with a tentative D call TRBD1 (5 bases). The V gene lost 2 bases and the J gene lost 2 bases, with 20 bases spanning the gap. This CDR3 comprises 17 residues. Germline V gene data show CDR1 as SGHNT and CDR2 as YYREEE (reference sequence). CDR3 residues: CASSFFESGRLTYEQYF. CDR3 bases: TGTGCCAGCAGCTTTTTCGAGTCAGGGCGACTTACCTACGAGCAGTACTTC. Full variable domain (missing parts from reference TRBV5-4 and TRBJ2-7): ETGVTQSPTHLIKTRGQQVTLRCSSQSGHNTVSWYQQALGQGPQFIFQYYREEENGRGNFPPRFSGLQFPNYSSELNVNALELDDSALYLCASSFFESGRLTYEQYFGPGTRLTVT.

The chain couples TRBV6-1 to TRBJ2-2; the D gene is possibly TRBD2 (5 bases). The CDR3 loop spans 15 amino acids. Germline V gives CDR1 MNHNS, CDR2 SASEGT. Trimming took off 10 bases at V and 6 bases at J, with 21 bases between the two ends. CDR3: CATLNSSFTAGELFF. In DNA form, the CDR3 reads TGTGCCACCCTTAATTCTAGCTTTACGGCCGGGGAGCTGTTTTTT.

The CDR3 is CASSQVTGNEQFF. The DNA for the CDR3 is TGCGCCAGCAGCCAAGTAACGGGCAATGAGCAGTTCTTC. This chain connects TRBV4-3 to TRBJ2-1; D not resolved. Germline CDR1 and CDR2: LGHNA and YSLEER. V lost 1 base, J lost 6 bases, and 7 bases lay in between. This CDR3 has 13 residues.

This clone was recorded only once. CDR3 in DNA: TGCGCCAGCAGCTTGGGGGGACAGGGAAATGAAAAACTGTTTTTT. Residues: CASSLGGQGNEKLFF. J is TRBJ1-4 and V is TRBV5-1; 9 nucleotides align to TRBD1. CDR3 length equals 15 residues. V lost 0 bases, J lost 5 bases, and 2 bases stayed unmatched. The germline gives CDR1 SGHRS, CDR2 YFSETQ.

This sequence joins TRBV2 and TRBJ2-1; D possibly corresponds to TRBD1 (6 bases). Between the trimmed V and J ends, which lost 3 bases and 2 bases, there was a span of 14 bases. Germline V gene data show CDR1 as SNHLY and CDR2 as FYNNEI. This CDR3 is built from 16 residues. The CDR3 region has the DNA TGTGCCAGCAGTGACTTTGACAGGACAACCTACAATGAGCAGTTCTTC. Translated: CASSDFDRTTYNEQFF. Full variable domain (missing parts from reference TRBV2 and TRBJ2-1): EPEVTQTPSHQVTQMGQEVILRCVPISNHLYFYWYRQILGQKVEFLVSFYNNEISEKSEIFDDQFSVERPDGSNFTLKIRSTKLEDSAMYFCASSDFDRTTYNEQFFGPGTRLTVL.

The CDR3 DNA reads TGCAGCGTTGAAGAGGGGAACGACAGGGGAGATGGCTACACCTTC. The encoded protein is CSVEEGNDRGDGYTF. The chain links TRBV29-1 to TRBJ1-2, with 8 positions matching TRBD1. Germline-derived CDR1 and CDR2 are SQVTM and ANQGSEA. The CDR3 length is 15 residues. V shed 0 bases, J shed 6 bases, and the junction held 9 bases outside the gene matches.

The rearrangement uses TRBV28 and TRBJ1-5; 10 positions agree with TRBD1. Per germline, CDR1 MDHEN and CDR2 SYDVKM. Germline trimming cut 2 bases from V and 6 bases from J; bases unmatched to any gene: 10. The CDR3 sequence is 17 residues long. The CDR3 here is CASSLPRRDRGAQPQHF. DNA of the CDR3: TGTGCCAGCAGTTTACCGCGGCGGGACAGGGGTGCTCAGCCCCAGCATTTT.

This clone turned up a few times. This chain connects TRBV28 to TRBJ1-6; 7 nucleotides line up with TRBD1. The CDR3 has 15 residues. The ends lost 6 bases at V and 8 bases at J; junction bases unmatched: 10. Germline-derived CDR1 and CDR2 are MDHEN and SYDVKM. For the CDR3, the DNA is TGTGCCAGCAGCCTGACAGGGATTATCGATTCACCCCTCCACTTT. This encodes CASSLTGIIDSPLHF.

The genes are TRBV27 and TRBJ2-5; D may be TRBD1 (6 bases). The germline gives CDR1 MNHEY, CDR2 SMNVEV (reference sequence). The ends were cut back, 4 bases at V and 2 bases at J, with 14 bases in the middle. The CDR3 totals 15 residues. Here the CDR3 reads CASSSRDNIQETQYF. The CDR3 nucleotides are TGTGCCAGCAGTTCCCGGGACAACATTCAAGAGACCCAGTACTTC.

In DNA form, the CDR3 reads TGCGCCAGCAGCCATGGGGACAGGGGGCGTAGGTCGTCCTATGGCTACACCTTC. Translating it yields CASSHGDRGRRSSYGYTF. The chain employs TRBV4-1 and TRBJ1-2; TRBD1 matches 12 bases. J gave up 4 bases and V 3 bases, and 12 bases lay outside the gene matches. Per the germline V gene, CDR1 is MGHRA and CDR2 is YSYEKL. The CDR3 covers 18 residues.

The CDR3 region is CASSPAGDQETQYF. CDR3 nucleotide sequence: TGTGCCAGCAGCCCAGCGGGGGACCAAGAGACCCAGTACTTC. V and J are TRBV7-6 and TRBJ2-5, with 8 bases identical to TRBD2. The V and J ends lost 5 bases and 0 bases, in that order; junction bases with no gene match: 2. The CDR3 consists of 14 residues. CDR1 and CDR2 (germline): SGHVS, FNYEAQ.

The chain joins TRBV7-2 to TRBJ1-4; 11 bases align to TRBD1. Trimming cost V 0 bases and J 8 bases; bases outside gene matches: 5. Germline-derived CDR1 and CDR2 are SGHTA and FQGNSA. The CDR3 runs to 16 residues. CDR3: CASSLATRDRGEKLFF. The DNA for the CDR3 is TGTGCCAGCAGCTTAGCGACCCGGGACAGGGGGGAAAAACTGTTTTTT.

This clone was recorded a few times. The chain recombines TRBV5-6 with TRBJ2-3; D perhaps matches TRBD1 (6 bases). Germline V gives CDR1 SGHDT, CDR2 YYEEEE. V was trimmed by 6 bases and J by 1 base, leaving 18 bases between them. The CDR3 length is 16 residues. CDR3 in DNA: TGTGCCAGCACCTCGACGGGACACGGACGCACAGATACGCAGTATTTT. It yields the protein CASTSTGHGRTDTQYF.

The chain uses TRBV27 and TRBJ1-3; D gene uncertain. V was clipped by 5 bases and J by 4 bases, with 12 bases between them. CDR3 length equals 14 residues. The germline CDR1 and CDR2 sequences are MNHEY and SMNVEV (reference sequence). Here the CDR3 DNA reads TGTGCCAGCAGTCCTGCTTCGAGGGGAAACACCATATATTTT. Translation gives CASSPASRGNTIYF.

Comment on this clone: At the DNA level, this CDR3 is encoded by other sequences in the same sample as well. The rearrangement uses TRBV11-2 and TRBJ1-6; D call uncertain. The V gene lost 3 bases and the J gene lost 10 bases, with 10 bases spanning the gap. CDR1 is SGHAT and CDR2 is FQNNGV in the germline V gene. The CDR3 loop spans 13 amino acids. The CDR3 here is CASSLASESPLHF. CDR3 nucleotides: TGTGCCAGCAGCTTGGCTAGTGAATCACCCCTCCACTTT.

J is TRBJ1-4 and V is TRBV6-5, with a tentative D call TRBD1 (5 bases). The germline CDR1 and CDR2 sequences are MNHEY and SVGAGI. The length of the CDR3 is 15 residues. Trimming took off 0 bases at V and 6 bases at J, with 11 bases between the two ends. The CDR3 region has the DNA TGTGCCAGCAGTTACTCGGGGGGGTCGCATGAAAAACTGTTTTTT. This sequence encodes CASSYSGGSHEKLFF.

This clone turned up a few times. This sequence joins TRBV12-5 and TRBJ1-1; weak D call: TRBD1 (6 bases). CDR3 length: 19 residues. V was cut by 1 base and J by 1 base, with 22 bases left in between. Germline CDR1 is LGHNT and CDR2 is FRNRAP. CDR3 DNA sequence: TGTGCTAGTGGTTTGGAGTTGGTGGGGGGGCGAGTAGAGAACACTGAAGCTTTCTTT. This gives the protein CASGLELVGGRVENTEAFF.

A single count supports this clone. The V call is TRBV7-9, the J call TRBJ2-7, with D hard to call. The CDR3 totals 15 residues. V was cut by 1 base and J by 4 bases, with 14 bases left in between. CDR1 and CDR2 from the germline V gene are SEHNR and FQNEAQ (reference sequence). The CDR3, as DNA: TGTGCCAGCAGCTTAGGTTTGGGTGGAGTGTACGAGCAGTACTTC. It specifies CASSLGLGGVYEQYF.

The chain has TRBV6-6 and TRBJ1-6; 8 bases agree with TRBD1. Germline lookup yields CDR1 MNHNY and CDR2 SVGAGI (reference sequence). V was clipped by 2 bases and J by 13 bases; unmatched bases: 13. The CDR3 spans 16 residues. This CDR3 is CASSYGRDRPIHPLHF. The DNA of the CDR3 is TGTGCCAGCAGTTACGGCAGGGACAGGCCTATTCACCCCCTCCACTTT.

V and J are TRBV4-3 and TRBJ1-2; 9 nucleotides align to TRBD1. Germline loops: CDR1 LGHNA, CDR2 YSLEER. V dropped 1 base and J dropped 3; count of bases not matched to a gene: 3. The CDR3 is 15 residues long. This CDR3 is CASSQGTGDYYGYTF. The DNA of the CDR3 is TGCGCCAGCAGCCAAGGGACAGGGGATTACTATGGCTACACCTTC.